Presented here are 5 T cell receptor beta chains from one specimen sequenced in a study of blood T cell repertoires in COVID-19. Only in-frame clones appear in the TCRdb table, and some are missing; sequencing was by immunoSEQ multiplex PCR. The sample holds 77,000 or so clones, 80% to 90% seen once. The specimen sequenced was peripheral blood. All receptors derive from a man aged 45-65 years with active COVID-19.

This chain joins TRBV11-3 and TRBJ1-1; the D gene is possibly TRBD1 (5 bases). CDR3 size: 13 residues. Trimming pared 0 bases from V and 8 bases from J, leaving 10 bases between. Germline V lookup: CDR1 SGHNT, CDR2 YENEEA. The CDR3 protein is CASSLDPGSEAFF. The CDR3 nucleotides are TGTGCCAGCAGCTTAGATCCAGGGTCCGAAGCTTTCTTT.

The chain joins TRBV27 to TRBJ1-6; 7 positions agree with TRBD1. Germline V lookup: CDR1 MNHEY, CDR2 SMNVEV (reference sequence). V shed 9 bases, J shed 3 bases, and the junction held 8 bases outside the gene matches. This CDR3 comprises 15 residues. CDR3 sequence reads: CARPTGKGYNSPLHF. CDR3 DNA sequence: TGTGCCAGACCGACAGGGAAGGGCTATAATTCACCCCTCCACTTT.

This clone was picked up one time. J is TRBJ2-3 and V is TRBV24-1; TRBD2 aligns across 16 bases. Losses at the gene ends were 4 bases for V and 5 bases for J; bases not matched to a gene: 5. Germline CDR1 KGHDR, CDR2 SFDVKD. This CDR3 has 17 residues. The DNA of the CDR3 is TGTGCCACCAGTGACGGGACTAGCGGGAGGGTAGGAGATACGCAGTATTTT. It is translated as CATSDGTSGRVGDTQYF.

This clone was found a few times. The chain is built from TRBV6-7 and TRBJ2-3, with D maybe TRBD2 (6 bases). TRBV6-7 qualifies as an ORF whose function is uncertain. Trimming removed 8 bases at V and 2 bases at J, with 14 bases between. This CDR3 has 14 amino acids. Here the CDR3 reads CASRGEDFTDTQYF. CDR3 coding DNA: TGTGCCAGCCGAGGGGAGGACTTCACAGATACGCAGTATTTT.

The chain joins TRBV18 to TRBJ1-1; D is possibly TRBD1 (6 bases). Germline V gene data show CDR1 as KGHSH and CDR2 as LQKENI. This CDR3 is 14 amino acids long. Trimming pared 5 bases from V and 1 base from J, leaving 11 bases between. The CDR3 is CASSVGTSNTEAFF. The CDR3 nucleotides are TGTGCCAGCTCAGTCGGGACATCGAACACTGAAGCTTTCTTT.